This T cell receptor beta chain was recovered during a study of blood T cell repertoires in COVID-19. For the study at large: Samples representing acute and convalescent COVID-19 were sourced from the United States, Italy and Spain.

In the original processing: Estimation of nucleated cell counts was performed using reference gene primer amplification. Data came from immunoSEQ multiplex PCR; TCRdb stores just in-frame clones and leaves some out. The V and J calls and the clone size are those of that table, but D and trimming were determined from the DNA. The sample has about 350,000 clones; more than 70% are singletons. The V gene's germline CDR1 is PRHDT and CDR2 FYEKMQ (reference sequence). CDR3 length: 17 amino acids. The V gene end was trimmed by 5 bases and the J gene end by 3 bases; junction bases not matched to a gene: 12. Clinical history reported by participants formed the basis on which cohorts were assigned.

This chain links TRBV13 with TRBJ1-1, with 10 bases that match TRBD1. Material: PBMCs or T cells enriched from blood (not recorded which). The TCR sequence derives from a woman in her twenties or thirties who had been exposed to COVID-19. This chain's CDR3 is CASSTRDRGFPDTEAFF. The CDR3, as DNA: TGTGCCAGCAGCACACGGGACAGGGGATTTCCGGACACTGAAGCTTTCTTT. The full variable domain, with the rest looked up from reference TRBV13 and TRBJ1-1, is AAGVIQSPRHLIKEKRETATLKCYPIPRHDTVYWYQQGPGQDPQFLISFYEKMQSDKGSIPDRFSAQQFSDYHSELNMSSLELGDSALYFCASSTRDRGFPDTEAFFGQGTRLTVV.